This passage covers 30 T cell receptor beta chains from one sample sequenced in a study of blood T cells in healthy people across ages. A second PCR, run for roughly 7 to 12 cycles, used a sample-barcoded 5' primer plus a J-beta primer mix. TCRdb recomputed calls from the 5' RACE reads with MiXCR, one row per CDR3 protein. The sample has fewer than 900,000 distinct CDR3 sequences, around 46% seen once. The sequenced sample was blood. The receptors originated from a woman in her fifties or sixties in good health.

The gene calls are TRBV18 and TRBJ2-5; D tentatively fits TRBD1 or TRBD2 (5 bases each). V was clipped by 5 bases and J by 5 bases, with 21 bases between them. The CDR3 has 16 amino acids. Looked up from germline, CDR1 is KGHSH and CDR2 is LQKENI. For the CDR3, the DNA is TGTGCCAGCTCATCGCTCTCCCGGGGCTCTGGGGAGACCCAGTACTTC. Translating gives CASSSLSRGSGETQYF. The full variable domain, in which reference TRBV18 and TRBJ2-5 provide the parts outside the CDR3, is NAGVMQNPRHLVRRRGQEARLRCSPMKGHSHVYWYRQLPEEGLKFMVYLQKENIIDESGMPKERFSAEFPKEGPSILRIQQVVRGDSAAYFCASSSLSRGSGETQYFGPGTRLLVL.

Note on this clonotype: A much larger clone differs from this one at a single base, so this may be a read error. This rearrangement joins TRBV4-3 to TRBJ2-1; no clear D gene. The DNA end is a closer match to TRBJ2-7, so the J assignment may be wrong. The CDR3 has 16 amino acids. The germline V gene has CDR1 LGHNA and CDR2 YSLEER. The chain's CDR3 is CASSLNLGLTSNEQYF. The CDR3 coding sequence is TGCGCCAGCAGCCTAAACCTCGGGCTTACCTCCAATGAGCAGTACTTC.

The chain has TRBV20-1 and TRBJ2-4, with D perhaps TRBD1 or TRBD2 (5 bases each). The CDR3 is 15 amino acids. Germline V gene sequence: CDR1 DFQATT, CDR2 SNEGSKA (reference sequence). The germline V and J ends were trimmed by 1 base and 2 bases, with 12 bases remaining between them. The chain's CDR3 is CSARVGGTPKNIQYF. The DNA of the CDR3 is TGCAGTGCTAGAGTTGGGGGTACGCCCAAAAACATTCAGTACTTC.

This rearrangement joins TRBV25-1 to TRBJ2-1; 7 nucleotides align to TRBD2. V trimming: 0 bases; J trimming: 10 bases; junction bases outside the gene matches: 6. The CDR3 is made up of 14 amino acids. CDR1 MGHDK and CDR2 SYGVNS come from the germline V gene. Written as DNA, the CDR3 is TGTGCCAGCAGTGAATATGTGGAGGGAGGGGAGCAGTTCTTC. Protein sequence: CASSEYVEGGEQFF.

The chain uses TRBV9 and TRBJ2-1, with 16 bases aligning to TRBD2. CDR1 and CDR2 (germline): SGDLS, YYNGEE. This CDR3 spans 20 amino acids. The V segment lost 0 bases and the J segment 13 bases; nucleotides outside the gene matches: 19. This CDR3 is CASSVAGSGGLAGGQETQFF. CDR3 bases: TGTGCCAGCAGCGTAGCGGGGTCAGGGGGACTAGCGGGAGGGCAGGAGACCCAGTTCTTC.

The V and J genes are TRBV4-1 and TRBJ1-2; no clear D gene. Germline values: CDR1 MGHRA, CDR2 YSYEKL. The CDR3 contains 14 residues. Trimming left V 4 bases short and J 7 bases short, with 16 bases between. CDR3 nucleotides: TGCGCCAGCAGCCGTGAAGGAGCGGCGAGTGGCTACACCTTC. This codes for CASSREGAASGYTF.

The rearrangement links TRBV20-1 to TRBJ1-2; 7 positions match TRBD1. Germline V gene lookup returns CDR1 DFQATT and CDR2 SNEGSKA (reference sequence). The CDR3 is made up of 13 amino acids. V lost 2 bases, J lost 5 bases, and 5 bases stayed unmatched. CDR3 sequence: CSARIGTDYGYTF. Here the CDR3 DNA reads TGCAGTGCTAGAATTGGGACAGATTATGGCTACACCTTC.

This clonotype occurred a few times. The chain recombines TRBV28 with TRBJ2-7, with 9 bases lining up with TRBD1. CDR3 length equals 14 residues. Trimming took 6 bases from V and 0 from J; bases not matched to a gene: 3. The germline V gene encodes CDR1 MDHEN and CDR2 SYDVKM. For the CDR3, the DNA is TGTGCCAGCAGGGGACAGGGAATCTCCTACGAGCAGTACTTC. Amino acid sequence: CASRGQGISYEQYF.

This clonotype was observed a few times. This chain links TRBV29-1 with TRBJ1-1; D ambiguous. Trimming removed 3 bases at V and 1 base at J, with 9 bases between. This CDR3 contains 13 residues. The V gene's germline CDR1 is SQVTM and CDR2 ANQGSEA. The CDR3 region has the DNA TGCAGCGTTGATTGGCAGCAGAACACTGAAGCTTTCTTT. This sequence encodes CSVDWQQNTEAFF.

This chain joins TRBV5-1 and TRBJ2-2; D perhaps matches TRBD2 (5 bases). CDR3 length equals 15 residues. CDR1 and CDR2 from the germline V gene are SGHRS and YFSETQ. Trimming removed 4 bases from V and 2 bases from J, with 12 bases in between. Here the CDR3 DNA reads TGCGCCAGCAGCCTTGGACTGATTAACACCGGGGAGCTGTTTTTT. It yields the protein CASSLGLINTGELFF.

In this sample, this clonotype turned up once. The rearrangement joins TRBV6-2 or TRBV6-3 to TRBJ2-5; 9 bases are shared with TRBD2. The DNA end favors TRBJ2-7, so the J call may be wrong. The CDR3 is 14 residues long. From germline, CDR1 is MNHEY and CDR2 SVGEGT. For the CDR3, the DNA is TGTGCCAGCAGTTGCCGTAGCGGGAGCCACGAGCAGTACTTC. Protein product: CASSCRSGSHEQYF.

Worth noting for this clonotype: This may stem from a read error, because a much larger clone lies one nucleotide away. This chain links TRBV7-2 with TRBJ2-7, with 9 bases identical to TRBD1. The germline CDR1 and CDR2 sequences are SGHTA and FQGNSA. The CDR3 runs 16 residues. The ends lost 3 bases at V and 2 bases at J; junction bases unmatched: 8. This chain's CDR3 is CASSLSSGTGTYEQYF. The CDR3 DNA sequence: TGTGCCAGCAGCTTGAGTTCCGGGACAGGGACCTACGAGCAGTACTTC. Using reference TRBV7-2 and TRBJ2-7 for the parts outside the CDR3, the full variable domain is GAGVSQSPSNKVTEKGKDVELRCDPISGHTALYWYRQSLGQGLEFLIYFQGNSAPDKSGLPSDRFSAERTGGSVSTLTIQRTQQEDSAVYLCASSLSSGTGTYEQYFGPGTRLTVT.

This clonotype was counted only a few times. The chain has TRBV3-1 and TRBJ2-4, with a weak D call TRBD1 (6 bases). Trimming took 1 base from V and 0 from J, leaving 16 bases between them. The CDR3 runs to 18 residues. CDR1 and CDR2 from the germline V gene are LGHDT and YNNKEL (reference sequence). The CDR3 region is CASSQGPTGTGAKNIQYF. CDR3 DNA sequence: TGTGCCAGCAGCCAAGGGCCTACAGGGACGGGAGCCAAAAACATTCAGTACTTC.

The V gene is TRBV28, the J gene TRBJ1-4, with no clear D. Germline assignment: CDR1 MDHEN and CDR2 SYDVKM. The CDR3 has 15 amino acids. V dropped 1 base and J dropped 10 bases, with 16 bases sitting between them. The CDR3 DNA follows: TGTGCCAGCAGTTTATTTTTCGGGGAACATGGAAAACTGTTTTTT. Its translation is CASSLFFGEHGKLFF.

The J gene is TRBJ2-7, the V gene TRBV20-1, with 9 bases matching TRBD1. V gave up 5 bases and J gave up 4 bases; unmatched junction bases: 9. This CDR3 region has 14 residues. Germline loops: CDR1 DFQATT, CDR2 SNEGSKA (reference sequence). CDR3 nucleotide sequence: TGCAGTGCTGGAGCACAGGGGGCGCGTTACGAGCAGTACTTC. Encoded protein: CSAGAQGARYEQYF.

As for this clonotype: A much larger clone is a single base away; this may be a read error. Here the CDR3 reads CASSGTPNEQFF. The CDR3 DNA sequence: TGTGCCAGCAGTGGGACTCCCAATGAGCAGTTCTTC. The chain couples TRBV6-2 or TRBV6-3 to TRBJ2-1; a possible D gene is TRBD2 (6 bases). This CDR3 has 12 residues. V shed 5 bases and J shed 6 bases, with 8 bases lying between them. Germline CDR1 is MNHEY and CDR2 is SVGEGT.

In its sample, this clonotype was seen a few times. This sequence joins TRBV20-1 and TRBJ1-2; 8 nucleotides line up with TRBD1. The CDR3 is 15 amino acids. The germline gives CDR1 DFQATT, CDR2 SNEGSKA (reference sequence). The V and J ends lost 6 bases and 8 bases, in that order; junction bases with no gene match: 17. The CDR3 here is CSAPAPTGAMGGYTF. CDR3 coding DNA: TGCAGTGCCCCGGCTCCGACAGGGGCAATGGGGGGCTACACCTTC.

This CDR3 is CASSHSTWDRGRYGYTF. In DNA, the CDR3 is TGTGCCAGCAGCCACTCTACTTGGGACAGGGGAAGATATGGCTACACCTTC. The genes are TRBV14 and TRBJ1-2, with 10 bases fitting TRBD1. J gave up 5 bases and V 3 bases, and 12 bases lay outside the gene matches. This CDR3 contains 17 residues. Germline V CDR1 and CDR2: SGHDN, FVKESK.

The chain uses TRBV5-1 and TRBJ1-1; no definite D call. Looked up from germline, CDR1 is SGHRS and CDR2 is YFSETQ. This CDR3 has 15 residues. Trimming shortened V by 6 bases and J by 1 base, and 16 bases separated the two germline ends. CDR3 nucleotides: TGCGCCAGCACTCCTCTCGGAGGGTCGAACACTGAAGCTTTCTTT. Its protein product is CASTPLGGSNTEAFF. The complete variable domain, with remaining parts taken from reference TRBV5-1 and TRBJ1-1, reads KAGVTQTPRYLIKTRGQQVTLSCSPISGHRSVSWYQQTPGQGLQFLFEYFSETQRNKGNFPGRFSGRQFSNSRSEMNVSTLELGDSALYLCASTPLGGSNTEAFFGQGTRLTVV.

The CDR3, as DNA: TGTGCCAGCAGCCCCCAGGGGGGAGTTGGAGAGACCCAGTACTTC. Its translation is CASSPQGGVGETQYF. This sequence joins TRBV9 and TRBJ2-7; a possible D gene is TRBD1 (7 bases). The end of the DNA aligns better with TRBJ2-5, so the J call may be wrong. The CDR3 loop spans 15 amino acids. In germline, CDR1 is SGDLS, CDR2 YYNGEE.

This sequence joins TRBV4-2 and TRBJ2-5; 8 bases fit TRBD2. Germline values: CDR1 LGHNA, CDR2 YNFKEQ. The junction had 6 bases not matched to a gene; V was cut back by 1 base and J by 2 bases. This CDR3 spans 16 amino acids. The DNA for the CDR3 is TGTGCCAGCAGCCAAGGTGCTAGCGGGTCTCAAGAGACCCAGTACTTC. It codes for CASSQGASGSQETQYF.

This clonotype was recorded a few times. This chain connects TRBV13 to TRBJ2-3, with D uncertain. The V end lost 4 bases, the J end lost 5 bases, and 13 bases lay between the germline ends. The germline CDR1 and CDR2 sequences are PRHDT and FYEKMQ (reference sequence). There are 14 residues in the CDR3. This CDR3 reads CASSSRLSGDTQYF. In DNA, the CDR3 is TGTGCCAGCAGCTCACGACTTTCCGGAGATACGCAGTATTTT.

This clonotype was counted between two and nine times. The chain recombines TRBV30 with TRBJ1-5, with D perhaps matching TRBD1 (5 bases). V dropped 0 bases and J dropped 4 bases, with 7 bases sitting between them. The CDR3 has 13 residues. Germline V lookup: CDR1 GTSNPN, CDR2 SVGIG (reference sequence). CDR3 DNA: TGTGCCTGGAGTGTTGAGGGGAATCAGCCCCAGCATTTT. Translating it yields CAWSVEGNQPQHF.

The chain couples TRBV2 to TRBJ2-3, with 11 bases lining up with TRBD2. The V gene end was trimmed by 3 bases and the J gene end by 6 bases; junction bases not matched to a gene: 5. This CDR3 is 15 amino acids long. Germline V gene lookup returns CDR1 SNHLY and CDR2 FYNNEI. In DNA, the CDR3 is TGTGCCAGCAGTGATAGCGGGAGGGGTTCGGATACGCAGTATTTT. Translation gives CASSDSGRGSDTQYF.

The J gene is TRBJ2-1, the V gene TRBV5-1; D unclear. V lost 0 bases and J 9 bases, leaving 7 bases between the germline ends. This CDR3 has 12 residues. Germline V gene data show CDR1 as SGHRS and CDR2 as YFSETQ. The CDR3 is CASSLVFGEQFF. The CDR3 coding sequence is TGCGCCAGCAGCTTGGTTTTCGGTGAGCAGTTCTTC.

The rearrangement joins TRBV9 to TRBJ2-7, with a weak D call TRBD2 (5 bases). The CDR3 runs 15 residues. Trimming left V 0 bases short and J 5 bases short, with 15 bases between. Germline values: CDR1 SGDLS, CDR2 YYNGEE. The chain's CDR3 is CASSVGGLFDHEQYF. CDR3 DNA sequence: TGTGCCAGCAGCGTAGGAGGGCTGTTCGATCACGAGCAGTACTTC.

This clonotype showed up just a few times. The CDR3 DNA sequence: TGTGCCAGCAGCTTAAGTGGGACAGGGAGGTCCTACGAGCAGTACTTC. Encoded protein: CASSLSGTGRSYEQYF. The rearrangement uses TRBV7-9 and TRBJ2-7; 9 bases match TRBD1. Trimming took 2 bases from V and 1 from J; bases not matched to a gene: 6. This CDR3 region has 16 residues. Germline V gives CDR1 SEHNR, CDR2 FQNEAQ (reference sequence).

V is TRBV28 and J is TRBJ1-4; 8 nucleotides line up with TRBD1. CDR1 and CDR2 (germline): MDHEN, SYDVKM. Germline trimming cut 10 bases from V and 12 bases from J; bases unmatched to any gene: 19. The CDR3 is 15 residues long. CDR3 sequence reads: CATGKTGAVWEELFF. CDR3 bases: TGTGCCACCGGAAAGACAGGGGCGGTTTGGGAAGAACTGTTTTTT.

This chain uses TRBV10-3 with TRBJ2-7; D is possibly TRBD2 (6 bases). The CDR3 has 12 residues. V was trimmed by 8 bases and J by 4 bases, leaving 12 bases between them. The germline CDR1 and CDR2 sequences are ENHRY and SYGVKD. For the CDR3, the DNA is TGTGCCATCGCCAGGGCGGGGTACGAGCAGTACTTC. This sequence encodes CAIARAGYEQYF.

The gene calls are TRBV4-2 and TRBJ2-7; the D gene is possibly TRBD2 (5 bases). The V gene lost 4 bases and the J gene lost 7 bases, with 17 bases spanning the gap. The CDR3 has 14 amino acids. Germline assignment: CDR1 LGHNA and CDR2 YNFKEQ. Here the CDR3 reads CASSLRTPIPEQYF. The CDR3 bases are TGTGCCAGCAGCCTACGGACTCCCATTCCTGAGCAGTACTTC.